In its sample, the clone carrying this T cell receptor (beta chain) was seen once. The antigen is not known. TCRdb reanalysed the reads using MiXCR and keeps one entry per CDR3 protein. The data hold some 800,000 distinct CDR3 sequences, with about 28% observed a single time. The data stem from a study of T cell repertoires in cytomegalovirus infection. General study findings and limits: Within the response measured ex vivo, HLA-C-restricted CMV-specific TCR beta clonotypes were dominant.

The TCR originated in a human donor in good health (CMV status not recorded). Some clones in this sample may be carry-over from other donors' samples. The source was cultured CD8+ T cells from PBMCs, collected from culture after CMV antigen stimulation.

The CDR3 DNA is TGTGCCAGCAGGGGCGGACGGGAATCGGGGGAGACCCAGTACTTC. Translation gives CASRGGRESGETQYF. The chain employs TRBV2 and TRBJ2-5, with D perhaps matching TRBD2 (5 bases). Germline lookup yields CDR1 SNHLY and CDR2 FYNNEI. Deletions cut 6 bases from V and 5 bases from J, with 19 bases between. The CDR3 length is 15 residues.